These 12 T cell receptor beta chains share one sample of origin, sequenced in a study of tissue T cells after allogeneic stem cell transplantation. Assay used: immunoSEQ multiplex PCR; TCRdb lists only in-frame clones, some missing. The sample has about 5,800 clones, roughly half seen once. The time point here: mouse harvest day 7 after allogeneic transplant. The graft held 10^6 splenic CD5+ T cells and 10^7 T-cell-depleted bone marrow cells. Specimen: skin. These receptors originate from a female BALB/c mouse given C57BL/6 T cells with graft-versus-host disease after an allogeneic hematopoietic cell transplant.

In regard to this clone: Mouse names are used for the genes. Incomplete CDR3 DNA: TGTGCCAGCAGCCAAGCCCCGGGGCAGTATGAACAGTAC. Translating it yields CASSQAPGQYEQY. The entire CDR3 protein reads CASSQAPGQYEQYF. This chain links TRBV5 with TRBJ2-7; TRBD1 or TRBD2 may be the D gene (5 bases each). Coverage ceases 1 residue before the CDR3 finishes, and the germline J gene fills in the end. The germline CDR1 and CDR2 sequences are LGHNA and YNLKQL (reference sequence). V dropped 1 base and J dropped 4 bases, with 11 bases sitting between them. The CDR3 is 14 residues long.

Concerning this clone: Gene and germline names: mouse. Sequencing ends 1 residue short of the CDR3 end; the germline J gene provides the rest. The V call is TRBV3, the J call TRBJ2-7; D gene unclear. CDR1 is SNHLY and CDR2 is FYNGKV in the germline V gene (reference sequence). The CDR3 is made up of 12 amino acids. The V and J ends lost 4 bases and 2 bases respectively, with 6 bases between them. The CDR3 protein is CASSSAAYEQYF. The sequenced CDR3 bases are TGTGCCAGCAGCTCCGCAGCCTATGAACAGTAC.

To note about this clone: Genes and germline are mouse. The missing CDR3 end, 1 residue past where the read stops, is filled in from the germline J gene. The chain joins TRBV4 to TRBJ2-4; TRBD2 matches 7 bases. With 5 bases clipped from V and 0 bases from J, the junction kept 5 bases outside the gene matches. The CDR3 sequence is 15 residues long. Germline lookup yields CDR1 LGHDT and CDR2 YNNKQL (reference sequence). CDR3 residues: CASSIGGGSQNTLYF. The sequenced CDR3 bases are TGTGCCAGCAGCATCGGGGGGGGAAGTCAAAACACCTTGTAC.

Remarks on this clone: Gene labels here are mouse ones. The read ends 1 residue early relative to the CDR3; the germline J gene fills the gap. V and J are TRBV26 and TRBJ2-7; D is possibly TRBD1 (6 bases). The CDR3 spans 12 residues. Germline V gene sequence: CDR1 KGHPV, CDR2 FQNQEV (reference sequence). Trimming shortened V by 4 bases and J by 4 bases, and 8 bases separated the two germline ends. CDR3: CASSRDKYEQYF. The part of the CDR3 DNA that was read is TGTGCCAGCAGTCGGGACAAATATGAACAGTAC. Complete variable domain (other parts from reference TRBV26 and TRBJ2-7): NSKVIQTPRYLVKGQGQKAKMRCIPEKGHPVVFWYQQNKNNEFKFLINFQNQEVLQQIDMTEKRFSAECPSNSPCSLEIQSSEAGDSALYLCASSRDKYEQYFGPGTRLTVL.

Turning to this clone: The germline and genes are mouse ones. The CDR3 extends 1 residue past the end of the read, so its final part is completed from the germline J gene. The V and J genes are TRBV4 and TRBJ1-4; TRBD1 matches at 9 bases. Looked up from germline, CDR1 is LGHDT and CDR2 is YNNKQL (reference sequence). Trimming removed 6 bases from V and 4 bases from J; junction bases left unmatched: 0. This CDR3 is built from 13 residues. CDR3 sequence reads: CASRDRGNERLFF. The covered CDR3 bases are TGTGCCAGCAGGGACAGGGGCAACGAAAGATTATTT.

The table lists this clone with a few counts. Gene names follow the mouse nomenclature. The read terminates 1 residue ahead of where the CDR3 ends, so the germline J gene completes it. This sequence joins TRBV4 and TRBJ2-4, with TRBD2 identical over 12 bases. V dropped 4 bases and J dropped 5; count of bases not matched to a gene: 4. Germline loops: CDR1 LGHDT, CDR2 YNNKQL (reference sequence). The CDR3 is made up of 15 amino acids. CDR3 protein: CASSFGLGGSNTLYF. The sequenced part of the CDR3 DNA is TGTGCCAGCAGCTTCGGACTGGGGGGGTCAAACACCTTGTAC.

This clone was observed a few times. Gene names denote mouse genes. Coverage ceases 1 residue before the CDR3 finishes, and the germline J gene fills in the end. The rearrangement joins TRBV13-1 to TRBJ1-4; 9 positions agree with TRBD1. Germline V gene sequence: CDR1 NSHNY, CDR2 SYGAGN. V lost 6 bases to trimming and J lost 1 base; unmatched junction nucleotides: 1. The CDR3 has 14 amino acids. CDR3 bases read: TGTGCCAGCAAGGACAGGGGTTCCAACGAAAGATTATTT. Translated, it gives CASKDRGSNERLF. The full CDR3 reads CASKDRGSNERLFF.

Regarding this clone: Mouse germline and gene names are used. The DNA ends 1 residue before the CDR3 does, and the rest of the CDR3 is filled in from the germline J gene. The gene calls are TRBV12-2 and TRBJ1-3; D uncertain. V was clipped by 0 bases and J by 0 bases, with 5 bases between them. The CDR3 has 14 amino acids. From germline, CDR1 is SGHLS and CDR2 HYDKME. CDR3 region: CASSLENSGNTLYF. Partial CDR3 DNA: TGTGCCAGCTCTCTCGAGAATTCTGGAAATACGCTCTAT.

As to this clone: Gene names are the mouse ones. The read gets to within 1 residue of the CDR3 end, and the germline J gene fills in the rest. The chain is built from TRBV13-1 and TRBJ2-1; D not resolved. Germline CDR1 and CDR2: NSHNY and SYGAGN. This CDR3 region has 13 residues. Trimming removed 3 bases from V and 1 base from J, with 5 bases in between. CDR3 residues: CASSGGNYAEQFF. Partial CDR3 DNA: TGTGCCAGCAGTGGAGGGAACTATGCTGAGCAGTTC.

Note on this clone: Mouse germline and gene names are used. Coverage ceases 1 residue before the CDR3 finishes, and the germline J gene fills in the end. This chain links TRBV26 with TRBJ1-4; D is undetermined. The CDR3 extends over 12 amino acids. V was trimmed by 2 bases and J by 6 bases, leaving 4 bases between them. Germline V gene data show CDR1 as KGHPV and CDR2 as FQNQEV (reference sequence). The CDR3 reads CASSLMDERLFF. The DNA read from the CDR3 is TGTGCCAGCAGTCTGATGGACGAAAGATTATTT.

About this clone: Genes here carry mouse names. The read finishes 1 residue shy of the CDR3 end, and the germline J gene is used to complete it. This chain connects TRBV15 to TRBJ2-7; 11 bases map to TRBD1. Losses at the gene ends were 3 bases for V and 7 bases for J; bases not matched to a gene: 2. The germline V gene encodes CDR1 SGHND and CDR2 FRSKSL. The CDR3 spans 13 residues. The CDR3 DNA, read in part, is TGTGCCAGCAGTTTGGGGACAGGGGGAGAACAGTAC. Protein product: CASSLGTGGEQY. The full CDR3 sequence reads CASSLGTGGEQYF.

About this clone: Gene names refer to mouse genes. The read ends 1 residue before the CDR3 terminus; that terminus is restored from the germline J gene. The rearrangement uses TRBV16 and TRBJ2-4; no firm D call. This CDR3 is built from 12 residues. The V gene's germline CDR1 is SGHSA and CDR2 FRNQAP. Trimming cost V 5 bases and J 4 bases, with 7 bases left between them. This CDR3 reads CASSPNKNTLYF. CDR3 bases read: TGTGCAAGCAGCCCCAACAAAAACACCTTGTAC.